The next 16 T cell receptor beta chains were all read from a single sample in a study of a mutant IDH1 vaccine in newly diagnosed glioma. Profiling relied on immunoSEQ multiplex PCR, and the TCRdb table lists in-frame clones only, not all of them. The sample holds about 50,000 clones; under 90% are singletons and the top ten take about 4%. The sample's time point: week 35, safety follow-up. Every single dose of the vaccine, 300 ug of mutant IDH1 20-mer peptide, came with topical imiquimod. Their antigens remain unidentified. Sequencing was performed on PBMCs, taken from a glioma patient whose treatment included an IDH1 peptide vaccine. These receptors were taken from a woman aged 18-30 years with glioma.

This clone has a handful of counts. V and J are TRBV5-1 and TRBJ1-1, with a tentative D call TRBD1 (5 bases). The CDR3 is made up of 14 amino acids. V lost 0 bases, J lost 7 bases, and 13 bases lay in between. Germline V gene data show CDR1 as SGHRS and CDR2 as YFSETQ. The CDR3 spells CASSLDGGAGEAFF. The CDR3 bases are TGCGCCAGCAGCTTGGACGGGGGTGCGGGTGAAGCTTTCTTT.

This clone was found once. The chain has TRBV5-4 and TRBJ2-7; 13 bases fit TRBD2. The junction had 10 bases not matched to a gene; V was cut back by 3 bases and J by 10 bases. CDR1 and CDR2 from the germline V gene are SGHNT and YYREEE (reference sequence). The CDR3 covers 15 residues. The CDR3 region is CASSSPGLAGLSQYF. The CDR3 DNA reads TGTGCCAGCAGCTCACCGGGACTAGCGGGATTAAGTCAGTACTTC.

The rearrangement uses TRBV27 and TRBJ2-7; the D is unclear. Germline V gene sequence: CDR1 MNHEY, CDR2 SMNVEV (reference sequence). Trimming cost V 0 bases and J 4 bases, with 13 bases left between them. There are 15 residues in the CDR3. CDR3 nucleotides: TGTGCCAGCAGTTTATCACCCGACGGCCGGTACGAGCAGTACTTC. It translates to CASSLSPDGRYEQYF.

V is TRBV10-3 and J is TRBJ1-2, with D uncertain. CDR3 length: 12 residues. Trimming cost V 8 bases and J 4 bases, with 11 bases left between them. Germline V gene lookup returns CDR1 ENHRY and CDR2 SYGVKD. The CDR3 is CAIGWEAYGYTF. In nucleotides, the CDR3 is TGTGCCATCGGGTGGGAGGCCTATGGCTACACCTTC.

This chain uses TRBV9 with TRBJ2-2; D call uncertain. With 4 bases removed from V and 5 bases from J, the gap between germline ends came to 15 bases. The CDR3 consists of 15 residues. CDR1 is SGDLS and CDR2 is YYNGEE in the germline V gene. CDR3 residues: CASSIRNRPTGELFF. CDR3 bases: TGTGCCAGCAGCATCCGGAACAGACCTACCGGGGAGCTGTTTTTT. Full variable domain (remainder filled in from reference TRBV9 and TRBJ2-2): DSGVTQTPKHLITATGQRVTLRCSPRSGDLSVYWYQQSLDQGLQFLIQYYNGEERAKGNILERFSAQQFPDLHSELNLSSLELGDSALYFCASSIRNRPTGELFFGEGSRLTVL.

This chain links TRBV19 with TRBJ2-7; 8 nucleotides line up with TRBD1. Trimming took 11 bases from V and 7 from J; bases not matched to a gene: 13. The CDR3 is 13 amino acids. Germline V gives CDR1 LNHDA, CDR2 SQIVND (reference sequence). CDR3 loop: CARTRTGSREQYF. The CDR3 DNA is TGTGCCCGGACTCGGACAGGGTCTCGGGAGCAGTACTTC.

This clone was recorded once. This chain connects TRBV7-9 to TRBJ2-5, with D hard to call. Trimming stripped 5 bases from V and 1 base from J, with 11 bases between. Germline loops: CDR1 SEHNR, CDR2 FQNEAQ (reference sequence). The CDR3 loop spans 14 amino acids. CDR3 sequence reads: CASSRPPVQETQYF. CDR3 bases: TGTGCCAGCAGCCGGCCCCCAGTCCAAGAGACCCAGTACTTC.

This clone occurred a few times. The J gene is TRBJ1-1, the V gene TRBV7-9, with D unresolved. The CDR3 runs 13 residues. Trimming removed 2 bases from V and 2 bases from J, with 6 bases in between. Germline CDR1 and CDR2: SEHNR and FQNEAQ (reference sequence). The CDR3 nucleotides are TGTGCCAGCAGCTTACAAGGTAACACTGAAGCTTTCTTT. Protein sequence: CASSLQGNTEAFF.

The chain recombines TRBV7-6 with TRBJ2-2, with no clear D. Germline CDR1 SGHVS, CDR2 FNYEAQ. Between the trimmed V and J ends, which lost 3 bases and 0 bases, there was a span of 11 bases. The CDR3 contains 16 residues. The CDR3 spells CASSFAATANTGELFF. CDR3 DNA: TGTGCCAGCAGCTTCGCCGCGACCGCGAACACCGGGGAGCTGTTTTTT.

The chain recombines TRBV30 with TRBJ2-7; D remains ambiguous. Germline V gives CDR1 GTSNPN, CDR2 SVGIG (reference sequence). Deletions cut 4 bases from V and 1 base from J, with 8 bases between. This CDR3 comprises 12 residues. The CDR3 sequence: CAWTRQSYEQYF. The CDR3 bases are TGTGCCTGGACCCGGCAATCCTACGAGCAGTACTTC.

The chain employs TRBV30 and TRBJ2-7; the D gene is possibly TRBD2 (5 bases). The CDR3 runs 13 residues. V was shortened by 3 bases and J by 7 bases, with 16 bases between the two germline ends. Germline CDR1 and CDR2: GTSNPN and SVGIG (reference sequence). The CDR3 nucleotides read TGTGCCTGGAGCCAGGTGATCGGGAATGAGCAGTACTTC. Translation: CAWSQVIGNEQYF. Together with reference TRBV30 and TRBJ2-7, the CDR3 gives the full variable domain: SQTIHQWPATLVQPVGSPLSLECTVEGTSNPNLYWYRQAAGRGLQLLFYSVGIGQISSEVPQNLSASRPQDRQFILSSKKLLLSDSGFYLCAWSQVIGNEQYFGPGTRLTVT.

This chain joins TRBV5-6 and TRBJ2-3; D is undetermined. V lost 4 bases and J lost 11, with 17 bases in between. The CDR3 has 13 amino acids. From germline, CDR1 is SGHDT and CDR2 YYEEEE. CDR3 DNA sequence: TGTGCCAGCAGCCCCGCTGGCCCATCAGGGCAGTATTTT. Translating gives CASSPAGPSGQYF.

This rearrangement joins TRBV10-1 to TRBJ2-3; D may be TRBD1 (5 bases). Trimming stripped 11 bases from V and 2 bases from J, with 17 bases between. Germline values: CDR1 WNHNN, CDR2 SYGVQD (reference sequence). The CDR3 is 14 amino acids. CDR3: CAPTRTPNTDTQYF. The DNA of the CDR3 is TGCGCCCCCACCAGGACACCTAACACAGATACGCAGTATTTT.

The chain recombines TRBV4-2 with TRBJ2-7, with 7 bases aligning to TRBD1. Trimming removed 2 bases from V and 4 bases from J; junction bases left unmatched: 14. CDR1 is LGHNA, CDR2 YNFKEQ, per germline. This CDR3 region has 17 residues. In nucleotides, the CDR3 is TGTGCCAGCAGCCAAACTCCGGGGACAGAGGGACCATACGAGCAGTACTTC. This sequence encodes CASSQTPGTEGPYEQYF.

V gene TRBV6-1 combines with J gene TRBJ1-5; maybe TRBD1 (5 bases). The CDR3 contains 15 residues. The V and J ends lost 0 bases and 6 bases respectively, with 12 bases between them. Germline-derived CDR1 and CDR2 are MNHNS and SASEGT. CDR3 amino acids: CASSEAGGTFQPQHF. The CDR3 bases are TGTGCCAGCAGTGAAGCGGGGGGGACCTTTCAGCCCCAGCATTTT.

This clone was observed a single time. The V call is TRBV9, the J call TRBJ1-1, with D possibly TRBD1 on 5 matching bases. V was clipped by 0 bases and J by 4 bases, with 10 bases between them. The length of the CDR3 is 14 residues. Germline V gene lookup returns CDR1 SGDLS and CDR2 YYNGEE. CDR3 bases: TGTGCCAGCAGCGTAGGTACCCAGGGCACTGAAGCTTTCTTT. Its translation is CASSVGTQGTEAFF.